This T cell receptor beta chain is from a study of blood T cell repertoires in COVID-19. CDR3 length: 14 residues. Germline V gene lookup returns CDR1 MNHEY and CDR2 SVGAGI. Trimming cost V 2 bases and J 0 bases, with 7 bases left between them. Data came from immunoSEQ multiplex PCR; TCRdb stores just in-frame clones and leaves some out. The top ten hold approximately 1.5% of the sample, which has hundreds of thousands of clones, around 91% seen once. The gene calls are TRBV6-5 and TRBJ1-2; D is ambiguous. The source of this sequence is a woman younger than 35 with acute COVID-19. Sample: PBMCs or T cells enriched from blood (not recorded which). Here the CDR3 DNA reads TGTGCCAGCAGTTACGACAATGCTAACTATGGCTACACCTTC. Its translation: CASSYDNANYGYTF.